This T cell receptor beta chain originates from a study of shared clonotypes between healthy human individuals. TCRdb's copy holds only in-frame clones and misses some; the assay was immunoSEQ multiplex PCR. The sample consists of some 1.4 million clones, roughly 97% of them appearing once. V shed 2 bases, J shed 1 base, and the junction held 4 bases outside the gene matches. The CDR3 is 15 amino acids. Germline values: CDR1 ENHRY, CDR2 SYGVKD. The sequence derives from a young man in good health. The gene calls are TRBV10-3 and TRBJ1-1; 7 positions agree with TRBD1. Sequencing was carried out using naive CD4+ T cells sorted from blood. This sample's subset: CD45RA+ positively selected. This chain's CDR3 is CAISEPGQANTEAFF. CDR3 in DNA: TGTGCCATCAGTGAGCCCGGACAGGCGAACACTGAAGCTTTCTTT.